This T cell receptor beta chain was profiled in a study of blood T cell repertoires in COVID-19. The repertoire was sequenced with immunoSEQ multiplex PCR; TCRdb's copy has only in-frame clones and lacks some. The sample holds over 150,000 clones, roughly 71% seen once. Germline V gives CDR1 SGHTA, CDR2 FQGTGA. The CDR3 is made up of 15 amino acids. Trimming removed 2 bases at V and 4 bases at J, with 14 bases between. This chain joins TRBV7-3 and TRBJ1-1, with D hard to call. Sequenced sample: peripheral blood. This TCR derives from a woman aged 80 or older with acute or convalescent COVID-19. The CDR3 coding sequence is TGTGCCAGCAGCTTAGACCCTGGGGAGTTCACTGAAGCTTTCTTT. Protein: CASSLDPGEFTEAFF.